Each of the 23 T cell receptor beta chains below was sequenced from the same sample in a study of cytomegalovirus exposure and HLA in healthy donors. PCR employed 60 Vbeta and 13 Jbeta primers. Profiled with immunoSEQ multiplex PCR; TCRdb holds only in-frame clones, not every one. The sample shows 150,000 to 200,000 clones, roughly four fifths of them seen only once. The source material was PBMCs. Source of these receptors: a woman between 40 and 55 years old in good health and CMV-seronegative.

The CDR3 is CASVSMRERTGELFF. CDR3 bases: TGTGCCAGCGTGTCAATGCGGGAGCGCACCGGGGAGCTGTTTTTT. The rearrangement joins TRBV7-6 to TRBJ2-2; 7 bases are a match to TRBD2. The CDR3 is 15 residues long. V shed 8 bases and J 4 bases; nucleotides not matched to a gene: 10. Germline values: CDR1 SGHVS, CDR2 FNYEAQ.

This clone came up a few times. The rearrangement joins TRBV28 to TRBJ1-1; no firm D call. The CDR3 is made up of 12 amino acids. The V end lost 2 bases, the J end lost 3 bases, and 4 bases lay between the germline ends. Per the germline V gene, CDR1 is MDHEN and CDR2 is SYDVKM. CDR3 sequence reads: CASSLEYTEAFF. As DNA, the CDR3 is TGTGCCAGCAGTTTAGAGTACACTGAAGCTTTCTTT.

The chain has TRBV13 and TRBJ2-7; 8 bases align to TRBD1. The trim removed 5 bases at V and 3 bases at J, leaving 9 bases unmatched. The CDR3 is made up of 15 amino acids. Looked up from germline, CDR1 is PRHDT and CDR2 is FYEKMQ (reference sequence). CDR3 in DNA: TGTGCCAGCAGCCCCACAGGGGGAGGTCACTACGAGCAGTACTTC. Its protein is CASSPTGGGHYEQYF.

The genes are TRBV9 and TRBJ2-2; D might be TRBD1 (6 bases). CDR3 length equals 15 residues. The germline V gene has CDR1 SGDLS and CDR2 YYNGEE. The V end was cut by 4 bases, the J end by 4 bases, with 14 bases between. The CDR3 spells CASSFTGLSTGELFF. The CDR3 DNA sequence: TGTGCCAGCAGCTTTACAGGGCTCAGCACCGGGGAGCTGTTTTTT.

This clone was observed once. This chain connects TRBV29-1 to TRBJ1-4; a possible D gene is TRBD1 (6 bases). The length of the CDR3 is 13 residues. CDR1 and CDR2 (germline): SQVTM, ANQGSEA. V gave up 5 bases and J gave up 5 bases, with 12 bases separating them. Written as DNA, the CDR3 is TGCAGCGTTCCAGGGGTCCTAAATGAAAAACTGTTTTTT. Protein product: CSVPGVLNEKLFF. Full variable domain (remainder filled in from reference TRBV29-1 and TRBJ1-4): SAVISQKPSRDICQRGTSLTIQCQVDSQVTMMFWYRQQPGQSLTLIATANQGSEATYESGFVIDKFPISRPNLTFSTLTVSNMSPEDSSIYLCSVPGVLNEKLFFGSGTQLSVL.

J is TRBJ2-3 and V is TRBV28; 9 nucleotides match TRBD2. Germline CDR1 MDHEN, CDR2 SYDVKM. This CDR3 spans 14 amino acids. V shed 7 bases, J shed 2 bases, and the junction held 4 bases outside the gene matches. In DNA, the CDR3 is TGTGCCAGCATGCGGGGGGGCGCCACAGATACGCAGTATTTT. This gives the protein CASMRGGATDTQYF.

This CDR3 is CASSPTAGTGLYEQYF. CDR3 coding DNA: TGTGCCAGCAGCCCCACGGCCGGGACAGGCCTCTACGAGCAGTACTTC. V and J are TRBV28 and TRBJ2-7; 8 nucleotides agree with TRBD1. Germline V gives CDR1 MDHEN, CDR2 SYDVKM. The V segment lost 6 bases and the J segment 3 bases; nucleotides outside the gene matches: 13. This CDR3 has 16 residues.

This chain connects TRBV5-6 to TRBJ1-2; weak D call: TRBD1 (6 bases). Germline loops: CDR1 SGHDT, CDR2 YYEEEE. The CDR3 has 15 amino acids. The ends were cut back, 4 bases at V and 5 bases at J, with 18 bases in the middle. The CDR3 is CASSPDSKEEYGYTF. CDR3 nucleotide sequence: TGTGCCAGCAGCCCGGACAGTAAGGAGGAGTATGGCTACACCTTC.

Worth noting for this clone: The identical CDR3 is also encoded by other nucleotide sequences in the sample. The gene calls are TRBV9 and TRBJ2-1, with D tentatively TRBD2 (5 bases). The V end was cut by 2 bases, the J end by 0 bases, with 6 bases between. The CDR3 loop spans 14 amino acids. Per the germline V gene, CDR1 is SGDLS and CDR2 is YYNGEE. Here the CDR3 reads CASSVGSSYNEQFF. CDR3 in DNA: TGTGCCAGCAGCGTGGGGAGCTCCTACAATGAGCAGTTCTTC.

V gene TRBV29-1 combines with J gene TRBJ2-1; maybe TRBD2 (6 bases). The CDR3 totals 16 residues. The V gene's germline CDR1 is SQVTM and CDR2 ANQGSEA. Trimming shortened V by 1 base and J by 4 bases, and 17 bases separated the two germline ends. CDR3 sequence reads: CSVEGVAEGLYNEQFF. For the CDR3, the DNA is TGCAGCGTTGAAGGAGTAGCGGAAGGGCTTTACAATGAGCAGTTCTTC.

This chain connects TRBV2 to TRBJ2-7; a possible D gene is TRBD1 (6 bases). Germline lookup yields CDR1 SNHLY and CDR2 FYNNEI. Trimming stripped 6 bases from V and 2 bases from J, with 8 bases between. CDR3 size: 12 residues. The DNA for the CDR3 is TGTGCCAGCAGACGGGACACCTACGAGCAGTACTTC. It translates to CASRRDTYEQYF.

The V and J genes are TRBV29-1 and TRBJ1-1, with a possible D match to TRBD1 (6 bases). The CDR3 runs 14 residues. Germline V gives CDR1 SQVTM, CDR2 ANQGSEA. V was shortened by 4 bases and J by 1 base, with 13 bases between the two germline ends. CDR3 DNA: TGCAGCGTTGTTCAGGGGTGGGCGAACACTGAAGCTTTCTTT. It specifies CSVVQGWANTEAFF.

The chain is built from TRBV9 and TRBJ2-2; D is uncertain. V was trimmed by 4 bases and J by 2 bases, leaving 18 bases between them. This CDR3 contains 17 residues. Per germline, CDR1 SGDLS and CDR2 YYNGEE. CDR3 nucleotide sequence: TGTGCCAGCAGCCCCTACTCTGGCGGCGTCAACACCGGGGAGCTGTTTTTT. Encoded protein: CASSPYSGGVNTGELFF. Full variable domain (outside the CDR3, taken from reference TRBV9 and TRBJ2-2): DSGVTQTPKHLITATGQRVTLRCSPRSGDLSVYWYQQSLDQGLQFLIQYYNGEERAKGNILERFSAQQFPDLHSELNLSSLELGDSALYFCASSPYSGGVNTGELFFGEGSRLTVL.

This clone showed up just a few times. V gene TRBV30 combines with J gene TRBJ1-1; 7 bases align to TRBD1. CDR3 size: 11 residues. CDR1 and CDR2 (germline): GTSNPN, SVGIG (reference sequence). V trimming: 4 bases; J trimming: 7 bases; junction bases outside the gene matches: 3. The CDR3 spells CAWITGVEAFF. The DNA for the CDR3 is TGTGCCTGGATCACAGGGGTTGAAGCTTTCTTT.

The chain combines TRBV5-1 with TRBJ2-6; possibly TRBD2 for D (6 bases). Germline values: CDR1 SGHRS, CDR2 YFSETQ. Trimming pared 4 bases from V and 1 base from J, leaving 6 bases between. The CDR3 totals 14 residues. This CDR3 reads CASSGGSGANVLTF. The CDR3 region has the DNA TGCGCCAGCAGCGGGGGGTCTGGGGCCAACGTCCTGACTTTC.

The J gene is TRBJ2-2, the V gene TRBV11-3; D is undetermined. The CDR3 spans 12 residues. Trimming left V 2 bases short and J 7 bases short, with 5 bases between. CDR1 and CDR2 (germline): SGHNT, YENEEA. The CDR3 DNA reads TGTGCCAGCAGCTTAAATAGCGGGGAGCTGTTTTTT. This translates into CASSLNSGELFF.

V gene TRBV5-1 combines with J gene TRBJ2-1; D ambiguous. The length of the CDR3 is 12 residues. Looked up from germline, CDR1 is SGHRS and CDR2 is YFSETQ. Trimming took off 4 bases at V and 6 bases at J, with 8 bases between the two ends. The CDR3 spells CASSPPSNEQFF. CDR3 bases: TGCGCCAGCAGCCCTCCGTCCAATGAGCAGTTCTTC.

This clone appeared a single time. The gene calls are TRBV5-4 and TRBJ2-5, with 10 bases matching TRBD2. Germline CDR1 is SGHNT and CDR2 is YYREEE (reference sequence). With V trimmed by 9 bases and J by 3 bases, 8 bases remained unmatched. CDR3 length equals 14 residues. CDR3 in amino acids: CATTLAGSEETQYF. CDR3 nucleotide sequence: TGTGCCACTACACTAGCGGGATCGGAAGAGACCCAGTACTTC.

Written as DNA, the CDR3 is TGTGCCAGCAGCTTAATCCCGGGAGTAAAGACAGATACGCAGTATTTT. Its protein product is CASSLIPGVKTDTQYF. V gene TRBV7-2 combines with J gene TRBJ2-3; TRBD2 might be the D (6 bases). Germline CDR1 SGHTA, CDR2 FQGNSA. The V end was cut by 2 bases, the J end by 3 bases, with 15 bases between. The CDR3 is 16 amino acids.

V is TRBV7-3 and J is TRBJ2-2, with unresolved D. The CDR3 runs to 15 residues. The V gene lost 1 base and the J gene lost 2 bases, with 8 bases spanning the gap. Germline assignment: CDR1 SGHTA and CDR2 FQGTGA. CDR3 bases: TGTGCCAGCAGCTTAAACAGCATAAACACCGGGGAGCTGTTTTTT. Its translation is CASSLNSINTGELFF.

This clone was detected only a few times. The genes are TRBV11-2 and TRBJ2-7; D is possibly TRBD2 (5 bases). The CDR3 spans 15 residues. Trimming removed 3 bases at V and 0 bases at J, with 12 bases between. Germline V gene data show CDR1 as SGHAT and CDR2 as FQNNGV. The CDR3 spells CASSFVSGSSYEQYF. Written as DNA, the CDR3 is TGTGCCAGCAGCTTCGTGTCGGGGAGCTCCTACGAGCAGTACTTC.

The rearrangement uses TRBV5-1 and TRBJ1-2, with 9 bases fitting TRBD1. V dropped 4 bases and J dropped 6; count of bases not matched to a gene: 4. Germline V gene lookup returns CDR1 SGHRS and CDR2 YFSETQ. CDR3 length: 13 residues. CDR3 in amino acids: CASSPDRGHGYTF. The CDR3 nucleotides read TGCGCCAGCAGCCCGGACAGGGGTCATGGCTACACCTTC.

This sequence joins TRBV14 and TRBJ2-7; maybe TRBD2 (5 bases). This CDR3 spans 15 amino acids. V gave up 3 bases and J gave up 4 bases, with 16 bases separating them. Germline loops: CDR1 SGHDN, CDR2 FVKESK. CDR3 DNA: TGTGCCAGCAGCCAGCGCGATTTGGGAGCGTACGAGCAGTACTTC. Its protein product is CASSQRDLGAYEQYF.